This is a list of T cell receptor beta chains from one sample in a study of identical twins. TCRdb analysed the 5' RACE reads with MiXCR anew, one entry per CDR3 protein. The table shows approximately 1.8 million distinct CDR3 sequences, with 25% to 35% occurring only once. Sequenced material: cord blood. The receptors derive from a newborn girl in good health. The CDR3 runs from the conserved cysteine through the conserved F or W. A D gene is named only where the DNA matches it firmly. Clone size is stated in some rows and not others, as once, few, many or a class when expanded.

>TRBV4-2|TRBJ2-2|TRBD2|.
CASSHQGPLAGRRANTGELFF
TGTGCCAGCAGCCACCAAGGTCCTCTAGCGGGCCGACGAGCGAACACCGGGGAGCTGTTTTTT
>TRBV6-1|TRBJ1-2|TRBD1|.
CASRRDRADGYTF
TGTGCCAGCAGGAGGGACAGGGCAGACGGCTACACCTTC
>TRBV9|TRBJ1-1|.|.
CASSVGGMIKITEAFF
TGTGCCAGCAGCGTAGGGGGAATGATAAAGATCACTGAAGCTTTCTTT
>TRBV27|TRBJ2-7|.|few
CASSSYGSFDEQYF
TGTGCCAGCAGTAGTTACGGGAGTTTCGACGAGCAGTACTTC
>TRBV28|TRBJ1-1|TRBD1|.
CASSLRDRGWSTEAFF
TGTGCCAGCAGTCTCCGGGACAGGGGCTGGAGCACTGAAGCTTTCTTT
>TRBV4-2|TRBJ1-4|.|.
CASSQVVLRGEKLFF
TGTGCCAGCAGCCAAGTCGTCTTAAGGGGTGAAAAACTGTTTTTT
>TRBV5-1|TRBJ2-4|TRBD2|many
CASSAGLAAKNIQYF
TGCGCCAGCAGCGCCGGACTAGCGGCGAAAAACATTCAGTACTTC
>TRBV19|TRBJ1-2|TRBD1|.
CASSDRGPGYTF
TGTGCCAGTTCCGACAGGGGGCCGGGCTACACCTTC
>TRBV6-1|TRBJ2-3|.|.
CASSAGGLRDTQYF
TGTGCCAGCAGTGCCGGGGGCCTGAGAGATACGCAGTATTTT
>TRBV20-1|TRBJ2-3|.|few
CSAVLSTDTQYF
TGCAGTGCTGTTCTAAGCACAGATACGCAGTATTTT
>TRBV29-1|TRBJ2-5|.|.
CSVEGGSKETQYF
TGCAGCGTTGAGGGCGGTTCGAAAGAGACCCAGTACTTC
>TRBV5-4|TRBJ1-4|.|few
CASSSTRDEKLFF
TGTGCCAGCAGCTCAACCCGCGATGAAAAACTGTTTTTT
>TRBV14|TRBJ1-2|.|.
CASSQEGCGYTF
TGTGCCAGCAGCCAAGAAGGCTGTGGCTACACCTTC
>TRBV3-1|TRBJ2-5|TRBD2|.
CASSQDLLAGQETQYF
TGTGCCAGCAGCCAAGATTTGCTAGCGGGTCAAGAGACCCAGTACTTC
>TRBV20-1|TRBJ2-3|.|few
CSAWTLNTDTQYF
TGCAGTGCTTGGACCCTCAACACAGATACGCAGTATTTT
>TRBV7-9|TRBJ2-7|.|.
CASSTLQGSYEQYF
TGTGCCAGCAGCACCCTCCAGGGTTCCTACGAGCAGTACTTC
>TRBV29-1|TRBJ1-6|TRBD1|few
CSDTPRLFPIQGVVDNSPLHF
TGCAGCGACACTCCTCGTTTATTCCCTATACAGGGGGTGGTGGATAATTCACCCCTCCACTTT
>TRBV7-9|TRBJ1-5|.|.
CASSAVWGQPQHF
TGTGCCAGCAGCGCCGTCTGGGGTCAGCCCCAGCATTTT
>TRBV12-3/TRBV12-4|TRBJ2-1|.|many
CASSLRVHEQFF
TGTGCCAGCAGCCTCAGGGTCCATGAGCAGTTCTTC
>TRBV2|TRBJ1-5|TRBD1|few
CASSESLDRGGQPQHF
TGTGCCAGCAGTGAAAGTCTGGACAGGGGCGGTCAGCCCCAGCATTTT
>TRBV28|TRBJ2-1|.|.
CASSRGGATNNEQFF
TGTGCCAGCAGTCGAGGGGGAGCCACCAACAATGAGCAGTTCTTC
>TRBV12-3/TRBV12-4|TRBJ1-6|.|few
CASSLYREGNSPLHF
TGTGCCAGCAGTTTGTACAGGGAAGGTAATTCACCCCTCCACTTT
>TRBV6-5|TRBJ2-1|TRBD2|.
CASSYRGLAGRPYNEQFF
TGTGCCAGCAGTTACAGGGGACTAGCGGGAAGGCCCTACAATGAGCAGTTCTTC
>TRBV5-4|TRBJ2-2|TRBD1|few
CASTVTGLNTGELFF
TGTGCCAGCACCGTGACAGGGTTGAACACCGGGGAGCTGTTTTTT
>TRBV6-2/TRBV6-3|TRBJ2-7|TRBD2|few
CASTLGLADYNEQYF
TGTGCCAGCACCCTCGGACTAGCGGACTACAATGAGCAGTACTTC
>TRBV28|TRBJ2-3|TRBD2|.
CASRDRDYGGTDTQYF
TGTGCCAGCAGGGACCGGGACTACGGAGGCACAGATACGCAGTATTTT
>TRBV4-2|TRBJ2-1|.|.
CASSQDQRLRWQFF
TGTGCCAGCAGCCAAGATCAGCGTTTACGGTGGCAGTTCTTC
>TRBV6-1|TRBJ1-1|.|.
CASSRLWDLDLGNTEAFF
TGTGCCAGCAGCCGCCTTTGGGATTTGGACCTGGGCAACACTGAAGCTTTCTTT
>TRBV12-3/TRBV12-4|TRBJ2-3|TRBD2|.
CASSTGLESDTQYF
TGTGCCAGCAGCACCGGACTAGAATCAGATACGCAGTATTTT
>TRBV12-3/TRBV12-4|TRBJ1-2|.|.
CASSFDRQAYYGYTF
TGTGCCAGCAGTTTTGACCGACAGGCCTACTATGGCTACACCTTC
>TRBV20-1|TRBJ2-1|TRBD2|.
CSARGLAGGPGNEQFF
TGCAGTGCTAGAGGACTAGCGGGGGGGCCGGGCAATGAGCAGTTCTTC
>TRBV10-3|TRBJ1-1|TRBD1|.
CAIRRDRTNTEAFF
TGTGCCATCAGGCGGGACAGGACGAACACTGAAGCTTTCTTT
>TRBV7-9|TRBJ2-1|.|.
CASSLVEGDNEQFF
TGTGCCAGCAGCTTAGTAGAGGGGGACAATGAGCAGTTCTTC
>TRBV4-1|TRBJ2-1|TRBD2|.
CASNQLGGRGSYNEQFF
TGCGCCAGCAACCAATTGGGCGGGAGGGGGTCCTACAATGAGCAGTTCTTC
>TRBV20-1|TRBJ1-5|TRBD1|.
CSADGQGVQPQHF
TGCAGTGCGGACGGACAGGGGGTACAGCCCCAGCATTTT
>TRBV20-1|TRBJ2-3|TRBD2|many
CSASGTSGRTDTQYF
TGCAGTGCTAGTGGGACTAGCGGTCGCACAGATACGCAGTATTTT
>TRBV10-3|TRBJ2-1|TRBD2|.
CAISERGTSGSYNEQFF
TGTGCCATCAGTGAGCGGGGGACTAGCGGCTCCTACAATGAGCAGTTCTTC
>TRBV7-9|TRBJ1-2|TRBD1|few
CASSAGTGKLYGYTF
TGTGCCAGCAGCGCCGGGACAGGGAAGCTCTATGGCTACACCTTC
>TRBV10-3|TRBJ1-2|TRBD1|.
CAISESWTGTKDGYTF
TGTGCCATCAGTGAGTCGTGGACAGGGACAAAGGATGGCTACACCTTC
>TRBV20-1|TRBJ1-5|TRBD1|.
CSASKTGGGNQPQHF
TGCAGTGCTTCAAAGACAGGGGGAGGCAATCAGCCCCAGCATTTT
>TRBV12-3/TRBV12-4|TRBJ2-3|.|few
CASTHTPRGLIGTDTQYF
TGTGCCAGCACTCATACTCCCCGAGGGCTGATAGGAACTGATACGCAGTATTTT
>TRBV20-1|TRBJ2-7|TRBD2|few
CSAQRGPSYNEQYF
TGCAGTGCCCAGCGGGGGCCCTCCTACAATGAGCAGTACTTC
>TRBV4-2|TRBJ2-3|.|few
CASSQRRFSSDTQYF
TGTGCCAGCAGCCAGCGGAGATTTAGTTCAGATACGCAGTATTTT
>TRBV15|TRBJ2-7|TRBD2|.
CATKASGSLSYNEQYF
TGTGCCACCAAAGCTAGCGGGAGCCTCTCCTACAATGAGCAGTACTTC
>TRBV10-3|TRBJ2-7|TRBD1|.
CAIRLTGAGSYEQYF
TGTGCCATCAGACTGACAGGGGCTGGCTCCTACGAGCAGTACTTC
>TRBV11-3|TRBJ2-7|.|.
CASSPPPLYEQYF
TGTGCCAGCAGCCCCCCCCCCCTCTACGAGCAGTACTTC
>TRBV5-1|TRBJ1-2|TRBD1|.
CASRWDSGRGYGYTF
TGCGCCAGCAGGTGGGACAGTGGTCGGGGCTATGGCTACACCTTC
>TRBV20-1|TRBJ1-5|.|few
CSARDHISTVSPPQHF
TGCAGTGCTAGAGATCATATTTCTACAGTCTCCCCGCCCCAGCATTTT
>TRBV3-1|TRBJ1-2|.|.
CASPVYNYGYTF
TGTGCCAGCCCCGTTTATAATTATGGCTACACCTTC